This passage covers 23 T cell receptor beta chains from one sample sequenced in a study of cytomegalovirus exposure and HLA in healthy donors (dated 2017 in TCRdb). Receptor libraries were prepared by the immunoSEQ multiplex PCR assay. A mixture of 60 forward primers for TCR Vbeta segments and 13 reverse primers for TCR Jbeta segments was used in the multiplex PCR. Drawn from immuneACCESS, this table holds only the in-frame rearrangements with V and J called that TCRdb kept. Clones are partly lost; checked studies trace under half to an unresolved V gene and leave the rest unexplained. The sample profile shows about 140,000 clones; roughly 73% of them were found once. Jointly, the top ten make up approximately 1.5% of the sample. Sequenced sample: PBMCs. The source is a female donor in good health and CMV-seronegative.

The V and J genes are TRBV6-5 and TRBJ2-7; D might be TRBD1 (6 bases). Trimming took 0 bases from V and 3 from J, leaving 9 bases between them. Germline CDR1 MNHEY, CDR2 SVGAGI. The CDR3 is 14 amino acids. The CDR3 loop reads CASSYSYRDYEQYF. The CDR3 DNA follows: TGTGCCAGCAGTTACTCGTACAGGGACTACGAGCAGTACTTC.

V gene TRBV7-2 combines with J gene TRBJ2-7, with 7 bases matching TRBD1. In germline, CDR1 is SGHTA, CDR2 FQGNSA. The V gene end was trimmed by 4 bases and the J gene end by 0 bases; junction bases not matched to a gene: 9. CDR3 length equals 16 residues. CDR3 region: CASSSSWAGGSYEQYF. The CDR3 DNA reads as TGTGCCAGCAGCTCATCCTGGGCAGGGGGCTCCTACGAGCAGTACTTC.

This clone was observed a single time. CDR3 DNA sequence: TGTGCCAGCACTAGACAGGGTTCATGGAACAATGAGCAGTTCTTC. This translates into CASTRQGSWNNEQFF. The chain is built from TRBV7-2 and TRBJ2-1, with 7 bases lining up with TRBD1. Per the germline V gene, CDR1 is SGHTA and CDR2 is FQGNSA. The CDR3 contains 15 residues. The V and J ends lost 7 bases and 5 bases, in that order; junction bases with no gene match: 11.

The chain links TRBV7-9 to TRBJ2-2, with D possibly TRBD1 on 6 matching bases. The CDR3 is 14 amino acids. The V end lost 3 bases, the J end lost 4 bases, and 9 bases lay between the germline ends. Germline V gives CDR1 SEHNR, CDR2 FQNEAQ (reference sequence). The CDR3 is CASSFQGSTGELFF. The CDR3 coding sequence is TGTGCCAGCAGCTTCCAGGGGAGCACCGGGGAGCTGTTTTTT.

This clone has only one observation. This chain uses TRBV19 with TRBJ1-4; the match to TRBD1 covers 7 bases. Losses at the gene ends were 4 bases for V and 5 bases for J; bases not matched to a gene: 7. This CDR3 has 15 residues. Germline V gives CDR1 LNHDA, CDR2 SQIVND (reference sequence). The chain's CDR3 is CASSKPGQLNEKLFF. The CDR3 nucleotides are TGTGCCAGTAGTAAACCGGGACAGCTCAATGAAAAACTGTTTTTT.

The CDR3 region is CASGLVRDTQYF. The CDR3 nucleotides are TGTGCTAGTGGTTTGGTACGGGATACGCAGTATTTT. V usage is TRBV12-5 and J usage is TRBJ2-3; D is ambiguous. The CDR3 length is 12 residues. The germline V gene encodes CDR1 LGHNT and CDR2 FRNRAP. Trimming removed 0 bases from V and 6 bases from J, with 4 bases in between. Variable domain in full (rest from reference TRBV12-5 and TRBJ2-3): DARVTQTPRHKVTEMGQEVTMRCQPILGHNTVFWYRQTMMQGLELLAYFRNRAPLDDSGMPKDRFSAEMPDATLATLKIQPSEPRDSAVYFCASGLVRDTQYFGPGTRLTVL.

This clone was counted a few times. The V call is TRBV6-6, the J call TRBJ1-2; the D gene is possibly TRBD1 (5 bases). Germline V CDR1 and CDR2: MNHNY, SVGAGI (reference sequence). The CDR3 runs 13 residues. V was cut by 7 bases and J by 8 bases, with 17 bases left in between. For the CDR3, the DNA is TGTGCCAGCACCCCACACCAGGGTCAGGGCTACACCTTC. This translates into CASTPHQGQGYTF.

This clone has only one observation. The chain links TRBV18 to TRBJ2-5, with D unresolved. CDR1 and CDR2 (germline): KGHSH, LQKENI. This CDR3 region has 13 residues. Trimming took 1 base from V and 2 from J, leaving 5 bases between them. CDR3 region: CASSPLNQETQYF. The CDR3 DNA follows: TGTGCCAGCTCACCACTTAATCAAGAGACCCAGTACTTC.

The V gene is TRBV6-1, the J gene TRBJ1-2, with no clear D. In germline, CDR1 is MNHNS, CDR2 SASEGT. CDR3 length: 13 amino acids. Trimming pared 7 bases from V and 4 bases from J, leaving 13 bases between. CDR3 residues: CASNGAERYGYTF. The CDR3 coding sequence is TGTGCCAGCAACGGCGCCGAGCGCTATGGCTACACCTTC.

The J gene is TRBJ2-3, the V gene TRBV5-1; D gene unclear. The V gene's germline CDR1 is SGHRS and CDR2 YFSETQ. The CDR3 has 15 amino acids. Trimming shortened V by 4 bases and J by 2 bases, and 14 bases separated the two germline ends. CDR3 sequence: CASSPLSVPTDTQYF. The CDR3 DNA follows: TGCGCCAGCAGCCCCCTATCGGTCCCCACAGATACGCAGTATTTT.

This clone was found once. This CDR3 is CASSLGRDWYQETQYF. CDR3 nucleotides: TGCGCCAGCAGCTTGGGGCGGGATTGGTACCAAGAGACCCAGTACTTC. The rearrangement links TRBV5-1 to TRBJ2-5; possible D gene TRBD2, 6 bases. The CDR3 is 16 residues long. Trimming took off 0 bases at V and 0 bases at J, with 12 bases between the two ends. CDR1 and CDR2 (germline): SGHRS, YFSETQ.

J is TRBJ1-5 and V is TRBV6-5, with 7 positions matching TRBD1. The CDR3 loop spans 14 amino acids. The junction had 7 bases not matched to a gene; V was cut back by 6 bases and J by 5 bases. Per germline, CDR1 MNHEY and CDR2 SVGAGI. The CDR3 bases are TGTGCCAGCAGGCAGACACAGGGGTATCAGCCCCAGCATTTT. Translating gives CASRQTQGYQPQHF.

The rearrangement joins TRBV15 to TRBJ1-6; tentative D call: TRBD1 (5 bases). The CDR3 extends over 15 amino acids. Trimming left V 7 bases short and J 7 bases short, with 17 bases between. Germline assignment: CDR1 LNHNV and CDR2 YYDKDF (reference sequence). CDR3 bases: TGTGCCACCACCCTTAATGGGGGGTTAAATTCACCCCTCCACTTT. Its protein product is CATTLNGGLNSPLHF. The entire variable domain, with the rest obtained from reference TRBV15 and TRBJ1-6, is as follows: DAMVIQNPRYQVTQFGKPVTLSCSQTLNHNVMYWYQQKSSQAPKLLFHYYDKDFNNEADTPDNFQSRRPNTSFCFLDIRSPGLGDTAMYLCATTLNGGLNSPLHFGNGTRLTVT.

This rearrangement joins TRBV27 to TRBJ1-3; D perhaps matches TRBD1 (6 bases). The CDR3 consists of 15 residues. The V end was cut by 3 bases, the J end by 4 bases, with 13 bases between. Germline V gives CDR1 MNHEY, CDR2 SMNVEV (reference sequence). CDR3 DNA: TGTGCCAGCAGTTTCCGGGCAGGGGCCGGAAACACCATATATTTT. It yields the protein CASSFRAGAGNTIYF.

J is TRBJ1-1 and V is TRBV27, with 7 nucleotides matching TRBD1. V lost 0 bases to trimming and J lost 1 base; unmatched junction nucleotides: 2. Germline V gives CDR1 MNHEY, CDR2 SMNVEV (reference sequence). The CDR3 runs to 15 residues. As DNA, the CDR3 is TGTGCCAGCAGTTTATCGACAGGGTCGAACACTGAAGCTTTCTTT. It is translated as CASSLSTGSNTEAFF.

The chain joins TRBV7-9 to TRBJ1-2, with 9 bases matching TRBD1. Losses at the gene ends were 11 bases for V and 6 bases for J; bases not matched to a gene: 4. Germline CDR1 and CDR2: SEHNR and FQNEAQ (reference sequence). The CDR3 runs 11 residues. In DNA form, the CDR3 reads TGTGCCGTAACAGGGGGCCATGGCTACACCTTC. It is translated as CAVTGGHGYTF.

V is TRBV27 and J is TRBJ2-5; TRBD1 aligns across 9 bases. The last part of the DNA fits TRBJ2-7 better; the J call may be wrong. Germline V gene lookup returns CDR1 MNHEY and CDR2 SMNVEV (reference sequence). This CDR3 spans 14 amino acids. CDR3 region: CASSPGTGKHEQYF. DNA for the CDR3: TGTGCCAGCAGTCCCGGGACAGGGAAGCACGAGCAGTACTTC.

This chain connects TRBV5-1 to TRBJ2-3; TRBD2 matches at 14 bases. The junction had 8 bases not matched to a gene; V was cut back by 8 bases and J by 6 bases. CDR1 is SGHRS and CDR2 is YFSETQ in the germline V gene. The CDR3 is 15 amino acids. CDR3 in amino acids: CASNPGLAGVDTQYF. CDR3 DNA sequence: TGCGCCAGTAACCCGGGACTAGCGGGAGTTGATACGCAGTATTTT.

V is TRBV5-1 and J is TRBJ2-1; 7 nucleotides agree with TRBD2. CDR1 is SGHRS, CDR2 YFSETQ, per germline. Losses at the gene ends were 4 bases for V and 5 bases for J; bases not matched to a gene: 9. The length of the CDR3 is 15 residues. In nucleotides, the CDR3 is TGCGCCAGCAGCATCGGGACTAACAGAAACAATGAGCAGTTCTTC. It yields the protein CASSIGTNRNNEQFF.

The V and J genes are TRBV5-1 and TRBJ2-7, with D tentatively TRBD2 (5 bases). Per germline, CDR1 SGHRS and CDR2 YFSETQ. Trimming removed 4 bases at V and 2 bases at J, with 10 bases between. The length of the CDR3 is 13 residues. The CDR3 protein is CASSLDGTYEQYF. CDR3 nucleotides: TGCGCCAGCAGCCTCGACGGGACCTACGAGCAGTACTTC.

The V gene is TRBV6-5, the J gene TRBJ2-1; possible D gene TRBD2, 6 bases. CDR3 length: 14 residues. The V and J ends lost 6 bases and 6 bases respectively, with 15 bases between them. Looked up from germline, CDR1 is MNHEY and CDR2 is SVGAGI. CDR3: CASRTGLAGNEQFF. In DNA, the CDR3 is TGTGCCAGCAGGACGGGACTGGCGGGCAATGAGCAGTTCTTC.

As regards this clone: The junction departs from the called germline gene at one end, perhaps through a read error. This sequence joins TRBV27 and TRBJ2-3; D unclear. CDR3 length: 13 amino acids. Germline V lookup: CDR1 MNHEY, CDR2 SMNVEV (reference sequence). Here the CDR3 reads CASSLSRTDAQYF. DNA of the CDR3: TGTGCCAGCAGTTTAAGTCGCACAGATGCGCAGTATTTT.

The rearrangement links TRBV4-1 to TRBJ1-1; D possibly corresponds to TRBD1 (6 bases). From germline, CDR1 is MGHRA and CDR2 YSYEKL. The CDR3 sequence is 14 residues long. Trimming took off 1 base at V and 1 base at J, with 7 bases between the two ends. CDR3 residues: CASSQGRGNTEAFF. The CDR3 region has the DNA TGCGCCAGCAGCCAAGGCAGGGGGAACACTGAAGCTTTCTTT.